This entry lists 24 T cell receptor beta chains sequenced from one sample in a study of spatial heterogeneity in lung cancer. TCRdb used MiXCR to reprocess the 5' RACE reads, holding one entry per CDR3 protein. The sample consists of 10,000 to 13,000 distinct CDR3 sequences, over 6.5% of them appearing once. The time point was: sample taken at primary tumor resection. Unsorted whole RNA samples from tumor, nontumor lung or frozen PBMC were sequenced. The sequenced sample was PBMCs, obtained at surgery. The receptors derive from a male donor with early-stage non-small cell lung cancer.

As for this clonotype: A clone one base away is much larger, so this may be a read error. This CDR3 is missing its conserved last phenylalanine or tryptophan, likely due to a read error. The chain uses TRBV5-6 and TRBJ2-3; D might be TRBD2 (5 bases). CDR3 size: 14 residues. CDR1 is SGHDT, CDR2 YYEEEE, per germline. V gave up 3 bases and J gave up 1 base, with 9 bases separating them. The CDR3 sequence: CASSSDYGTDTQYI. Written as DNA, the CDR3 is TGTGCCAGCAGCTCCGACTACGGCACAGATACGCAGTATATT.

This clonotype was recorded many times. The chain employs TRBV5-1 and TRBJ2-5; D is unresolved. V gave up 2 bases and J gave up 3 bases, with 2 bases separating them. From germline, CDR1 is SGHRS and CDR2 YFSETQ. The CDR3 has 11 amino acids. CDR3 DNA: TGCGCCAGCAGCTTTGAAGAGACCCAGTACTTC. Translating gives CASSFEETQYF.

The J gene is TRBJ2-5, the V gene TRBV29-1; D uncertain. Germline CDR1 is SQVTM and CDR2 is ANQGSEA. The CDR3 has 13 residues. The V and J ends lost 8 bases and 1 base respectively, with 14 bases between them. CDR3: CSTLGLSQETQYF. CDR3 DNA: TGCAGCACTCTGGGCCTGAGCCAAGAGACCCAGTACTTC.

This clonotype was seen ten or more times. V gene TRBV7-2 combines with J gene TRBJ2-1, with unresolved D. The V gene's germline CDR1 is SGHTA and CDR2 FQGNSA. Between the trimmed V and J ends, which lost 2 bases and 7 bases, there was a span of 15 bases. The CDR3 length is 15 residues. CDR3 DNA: TGTGCCAGCAGCTTAATAAGGGAACGGTCGAATGAGCAGTTCTTC. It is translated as CASSLIRERSNEQFF. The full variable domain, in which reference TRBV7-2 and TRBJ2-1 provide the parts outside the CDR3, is GAGVSQSPSNKVTEKGKDVELRCDPISGHTALYWYRQSLGQGLEFLIYFQGNSAPDKSGLPSDRFSAERTGGSVSTLTIQRTQQEDSAVYLCASSLIRERSNEQFFGPGTRLTVL.

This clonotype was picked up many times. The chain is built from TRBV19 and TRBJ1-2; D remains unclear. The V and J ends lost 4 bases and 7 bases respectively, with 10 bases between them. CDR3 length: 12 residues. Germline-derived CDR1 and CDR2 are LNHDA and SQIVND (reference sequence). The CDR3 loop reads CASSKSLGGYTF. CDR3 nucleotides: TGTGCCAGTAGTAAATCCCTTGGTGGCTACACCTTC. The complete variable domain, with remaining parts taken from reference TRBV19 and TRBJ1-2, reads DGGITQSPKYLFRKEGQNVTLSCEQNLNHDAMYWYRQDPGQGLRLIYYSQIVNDFQKGDIAEGYSVSREKKESFPLTVTSAQKNPTAFYLCASSKSLGGYTFGSGTRLTVV.

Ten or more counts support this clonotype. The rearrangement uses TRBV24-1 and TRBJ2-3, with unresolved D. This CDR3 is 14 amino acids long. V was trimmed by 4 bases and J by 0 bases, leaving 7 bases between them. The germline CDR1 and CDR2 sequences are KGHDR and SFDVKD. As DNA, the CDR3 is TGTGCCACCAGTGAACCACTTAGCACAGATACGCAGTATTTT. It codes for CATSEPLSTDTQYF.

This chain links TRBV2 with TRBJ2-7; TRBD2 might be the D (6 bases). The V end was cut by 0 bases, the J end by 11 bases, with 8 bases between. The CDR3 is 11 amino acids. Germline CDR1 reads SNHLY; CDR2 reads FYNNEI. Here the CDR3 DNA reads TGTGCCAGCAGTGAAGCCCGGAGGGAGTACTTC. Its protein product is CASSEARREYF. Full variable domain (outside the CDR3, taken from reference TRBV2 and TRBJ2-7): EPEVTQTPSHQVTQMGQEVILRCVPISNHLYFYWYRQILGQKVEFLVSFYNNEISEKSEIFDDQFSVERPDGSNFTLKIRSTKLEDSAMYFCASSEARREYFGPGTRLTVT.

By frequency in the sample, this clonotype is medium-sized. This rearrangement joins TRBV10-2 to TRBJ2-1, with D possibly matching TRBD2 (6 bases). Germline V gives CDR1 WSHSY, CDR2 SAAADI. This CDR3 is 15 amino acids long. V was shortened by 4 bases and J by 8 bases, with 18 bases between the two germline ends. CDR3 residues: CASSVQGRGIHEQFF. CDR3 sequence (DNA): TGCGCCAGCAGTGTCCAAGGACGGGGGATCCATGAGCAGTTCTTC.

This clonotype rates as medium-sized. The CDR3 reads CASSLTGNSNQPQHF. CDR3 DNA sequence: TGTGCCAGCAGCCTGACAGGAAATAGCAATCAGCCCCAGCATTTT. This sequence joins TRBV2 and TRBJ1-5; maybe TRBD1 (6 bases). This CDR3 has 15 amino acids. The germline CDR1 and CDR2 sequences are SNHLY and FYNNEI. V was clipped by 6 bases and J by 0 bases, with 12 bases between them.

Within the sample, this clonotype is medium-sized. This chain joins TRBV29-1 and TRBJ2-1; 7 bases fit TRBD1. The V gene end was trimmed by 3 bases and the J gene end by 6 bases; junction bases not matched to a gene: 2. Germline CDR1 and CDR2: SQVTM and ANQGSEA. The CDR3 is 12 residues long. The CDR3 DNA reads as TGCAGCGTTGAGTCAGGGGGCAATGAGCAGTTCTTC. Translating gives CSVESGGNEQFF.

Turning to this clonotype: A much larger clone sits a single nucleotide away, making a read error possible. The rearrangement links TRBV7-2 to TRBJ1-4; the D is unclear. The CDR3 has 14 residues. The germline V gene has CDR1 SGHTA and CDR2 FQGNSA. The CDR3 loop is CAGSLRPDGEKLFF. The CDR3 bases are TGTGCCGGCAGCTTACGGCCGGACGGCGAAAAACTGTTTTTT.

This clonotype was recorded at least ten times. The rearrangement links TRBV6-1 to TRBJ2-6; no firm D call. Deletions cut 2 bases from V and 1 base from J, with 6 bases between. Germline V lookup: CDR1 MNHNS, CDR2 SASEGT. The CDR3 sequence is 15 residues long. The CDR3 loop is CASSELGSGANVLTF. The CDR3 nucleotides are TGTGCCAGCAGTGAACTCGGTTCTGGGGCCAACGTCCTGACTTTC.

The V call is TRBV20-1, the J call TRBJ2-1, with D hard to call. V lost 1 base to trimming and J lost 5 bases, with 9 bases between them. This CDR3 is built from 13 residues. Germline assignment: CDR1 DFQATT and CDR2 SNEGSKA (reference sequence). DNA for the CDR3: TGCAGTGCTAGAGGTTGGGCCGACAATGAGCAGTTCTTC. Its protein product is CSARGWADNEQFF.

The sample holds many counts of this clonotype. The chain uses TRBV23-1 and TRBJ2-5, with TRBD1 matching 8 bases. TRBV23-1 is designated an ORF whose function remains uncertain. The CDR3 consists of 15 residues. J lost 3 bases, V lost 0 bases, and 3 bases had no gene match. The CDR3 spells CASSQSRTGKETQYF. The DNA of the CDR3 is TGCGCCAGCAGTCAATCCAGGACAGGGAAAGAGACCCAGTACTTC.

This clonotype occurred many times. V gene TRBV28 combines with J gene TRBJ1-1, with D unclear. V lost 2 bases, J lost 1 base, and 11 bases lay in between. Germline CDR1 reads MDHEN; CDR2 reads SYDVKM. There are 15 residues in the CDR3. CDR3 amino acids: CASSLVVRRNTEAFF. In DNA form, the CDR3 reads TGTGCCAGCAGTTTAGTCGTGCGCCGGAACACTGAAGCTTTCTTT.

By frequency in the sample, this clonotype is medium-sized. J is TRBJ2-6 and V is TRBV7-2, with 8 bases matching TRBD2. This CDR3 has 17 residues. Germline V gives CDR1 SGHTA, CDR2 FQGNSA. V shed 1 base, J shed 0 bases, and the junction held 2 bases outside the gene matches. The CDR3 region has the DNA TGTGCCAGCAGCTTAGGCGGGGGGAACTCTGGGGCCAACGTCCTGACTTTC. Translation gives CASSLGGGNSGANVLTF.

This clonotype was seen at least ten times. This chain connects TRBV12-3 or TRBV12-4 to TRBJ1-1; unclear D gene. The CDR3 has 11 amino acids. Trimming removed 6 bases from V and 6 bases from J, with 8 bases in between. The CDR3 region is CASRDVAEAFF. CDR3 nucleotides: TGTGCCAGCAGGGACGTTGCTGAAGCTTTCTTT.

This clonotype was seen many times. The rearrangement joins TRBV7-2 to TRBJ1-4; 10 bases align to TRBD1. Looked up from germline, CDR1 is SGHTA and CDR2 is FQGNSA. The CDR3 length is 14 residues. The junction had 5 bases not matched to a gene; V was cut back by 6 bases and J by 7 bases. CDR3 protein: CASRSGTGVEKLFF. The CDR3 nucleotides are TGTGCCAGCAGGTCCGGGACAGGGGTTGAAAAACTGTTTTTT.

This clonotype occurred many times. The CDR3 DNA is TGTGCCAGCAGCAAGACAGGGTATAATGAAAAACTGTTTTTT. This translates into CASSKTGYNEKLFF. The rearrangement uses TRBV6-5 and TRBJ1-4; 7 positions agree with TRBD1. The CDR3 has 14 amino acids. V gave up 6 bases and J gave up 4 bases; unmatched junction bases: 5. Germline lookup yields CDR1 MNHEY and CDR2 SVGAGI.

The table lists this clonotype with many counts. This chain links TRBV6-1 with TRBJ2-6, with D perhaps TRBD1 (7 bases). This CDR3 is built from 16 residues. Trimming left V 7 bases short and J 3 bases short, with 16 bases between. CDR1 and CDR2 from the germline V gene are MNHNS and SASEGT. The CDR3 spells CASKLRGVFGANVLTF. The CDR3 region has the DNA TGTGCCAGCAAACTCAGGGGGGTATTTGGGGCCAACGTCCTGACTTTC.

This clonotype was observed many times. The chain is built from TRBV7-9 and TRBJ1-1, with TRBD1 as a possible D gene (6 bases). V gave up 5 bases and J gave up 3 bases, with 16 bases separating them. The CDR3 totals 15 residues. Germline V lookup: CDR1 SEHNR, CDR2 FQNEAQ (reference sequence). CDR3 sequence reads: CASSQYRDWDTEAFF. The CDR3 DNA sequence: TGTGCCAGCAGCCAGTACAGGGATTGGGACACTGAAGCTTTCTTT. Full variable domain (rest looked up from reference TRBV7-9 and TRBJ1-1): DTGVSQNPRHKITKRGQNVTFRCDPISEHNRLYWYRQTLGQGPEFLTYFQNEAQLEKSRLLSDRFSAERPKGSFSTLEIQRTEQGDSAMYLCASSQYRDWDTEAFFGQGTRLTVV.

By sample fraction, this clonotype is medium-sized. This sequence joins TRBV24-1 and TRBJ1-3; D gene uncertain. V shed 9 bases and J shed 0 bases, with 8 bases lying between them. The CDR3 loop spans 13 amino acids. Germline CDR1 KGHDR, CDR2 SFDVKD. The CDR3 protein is CATRGGSGNTIYF. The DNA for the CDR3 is TGTGCCACCCGAGGCGGCTCTGGAAACACCATATATTTT.

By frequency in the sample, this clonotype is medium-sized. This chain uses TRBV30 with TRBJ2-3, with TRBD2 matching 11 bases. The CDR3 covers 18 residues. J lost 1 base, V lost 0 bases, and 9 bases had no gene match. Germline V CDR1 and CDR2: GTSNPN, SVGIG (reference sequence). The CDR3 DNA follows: TGTGCCTGGAGTGTTGGTCTAGCGGGGGGAGGTGGCACAGATACGCAGTATTTT. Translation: CAWSVGLAGGGGTDTQYF.

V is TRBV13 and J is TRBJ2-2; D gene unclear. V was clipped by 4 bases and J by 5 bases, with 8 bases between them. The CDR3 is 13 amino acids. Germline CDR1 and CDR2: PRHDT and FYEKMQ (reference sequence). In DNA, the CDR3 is TGTGCCAGCAGCTCTCTAAAAACCGGGGAGCTGTTTTTT. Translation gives CASSSLKTGELFF. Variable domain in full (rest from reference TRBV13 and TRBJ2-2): AAGVIQSPRHLIKEKRETATLKCYPIPRHDTVYWYQQGPGQDPQFLISFYEKMQSDKGSIPDRFSAQQFSDYHSELNMSSLELGDSALYFCASSSLKTGELFFGEGSRLTVL.